Below, 11 T cell receptor beta chains from the same sample are listed, as sequenced in a study of T cell changes during pregnancy in multiple sclerosis. Assay used: immunoSEQ multiplex PCR; TCRdb lists only in-frame clones, some missing. The sample carries under 130,000 clones, 90% to 95% recorded once. Sequencing was performed on peripheral blood, taken after pregnancy. The receptors shown here come from a female donor with multiple sclerosis, enrolled in a pregnancy study.

This rearrangement joins TRBV13 to TRBJ2-7; no firm D call. V was shortened by 4 bases and J by 8 bases, with 15 bases between the two germline ends. The CDR3 is made up of 13 amino acids. Per germline, CDR1 PRHDT and CDR2 FYEKMQ (reference sequence). The CDR3 reads CASSYSDWNQQYF. CDR3 bases: TGTGCCAGCAGCTATTCTGACTGGAATCAGCAGTACTTC. Full variable domain (missing parts from reference TRBV13 and TRBJ2-7): AAGVIQSPRHLIKEKRETATLKCYPIPRHDTVYWYQQGPGQDPQFLISFYEKMQSDKGSIPDRFSAQQFSDYHSELNMSSLELGDSALYFCASSYSDWNQQYFGPGTRLTVT.

The CDR3 sequence is CAWSVNPSPPLHF. CDR3 coding DNA: TGTGCCTGGAGTGTAAATCCCAGTCCACCCCTCCACTTT. The chain employs TRBV30 and TRBJ1-6; D remains unclear. CDR3 size: 13 residues. Trimming took off 0 bases at V and 11 bases at J, with 11 bases between the two ends. Germline assignment: CDR1 GTSNPN and CDR2 SVGIG (reference sequence).

V is TRBV6-5 and J is TRBJ1-1; D is ambiguous. The CDR3 has 13 amino acids. Trimming cost V 3 bases and J 5 bases, with 10 bases left between them. Germline V gene lookup returns CDR1 MNHEY and CDR2 SVGAGI. CDR3 in amino acids: CASSYLPPTEAFF. The CDR3 nucleotides read TGTGCCAGCAGTTATCTTCCCCCGACTGAAGCTTTCTTT.

In DNA form, the CDR3 reads TGTGCCAGCAGCTTGGGGGTGGGCGGGCTGACAGATACGCAGTATTTT. This gives the protein CASSLGVGGLTDTQYF. The genes are TRBV5-8 and TRBJ2-3, with D tentatively TRBD2 (5 bases). V lost 0 bases and J 3 bases, leaving 14 bases between the germline ends. The CDR3 is 16 amino acids. Germline V gene lookup returns CDR1 SGHTS and CDR2 YDEGEE.

Written as DNA, the CDR3 is TGTGCCAGTAGTCCACCCGTGACAGGGGGCATTCAGCCCCAGCATTTT. This gives the protein CASSPPVTGGIQPQHF. This chain connects TRBV19 to TRBJ1-5; 10 nucleotides agree with TRBD1. CDR1 is LNHDA and CDR2 is SQIVND in the germline V gene (reference sequence). J was trimmed by 6 bases and V by 5 bases; bases with no gene match: 10. CDR3 length: 16 residues.

J is TRBJ1-4 and V is TRBV4-1; TRBD1 is a possible D gene (6 bases). CDR3 size: 16 residues. V gave up 5 bases and J gave up 0 bases, with 13 bases separating them. Germline V lookup: CDR1 MGHRA, CDR2 YSYEKL. CDR3 bases: TGCGCCAGCAGCGGTGGACAGACTGCAACTAATGAAAAACTGTTTTTT. It is translated as CASSGGQTATNEKLFF.

This clone was detected once. The CDR3 sequence is CAWSVGWQGAGQPQHF. The CDR3 DNA reads as TGTGCCTGGAGTGTCGGGTGGCAGGGGGCTGGTCAGCCCCAGCATTTT. V gene TRBV30 combines with J gene TRBJ1-5; 8 nucleotides line up with TRBD1. There are 16 residues in the CDR3. Germline CDR1 GTSNPN, CDR2 SVGIG (reference sequence). The ends lost 0 bases at V and 6 bases at J; junction bases unmatched: 10.

The gene calls are TRBV7-9 and TRBJ1-1, with 7 bases that match TRBD1. The V gene end was trimmed by 7 bases and the J gene end by 4 bases; junction bases not matched to a gene: 9. Germline V CDR1 and CDR2: SEHNR, FQNEAQ (reference sequence). The CDR3 is 14 residues long. CDR3 protein: CASNMEGAVTEAFF. The CDR3 nucleotides are TGTGCCAGCAACATGGAGGGGGCGGTCACTGAAGCTTTCTTT.

The J gene is TRBJ1-5, the V gene TRBV15; D not certain. The germline gives CDR1 LNHNV, CDR2 YYDKDF (reference sequence). V lost 0 bases and J lost 5, with 8 bases in between. The CDR3 has 14 amino acids. The CDR3 reads CATSRDQVDQPQHF. As DNA, the CDR3 is TGTGCCACCAGCAGAGATCAGGTAGATCAGCCCCAGCATTTT.

The chain carries TRBV2 and TRBJ1-2, with D uncertain. Germline CDR1 and CDR2: SNHLY and FYNNEI. Trimming removed 7 bases at V and 4 bases at J, with 13 bases between. The length of the CDR3 is 13 residues. CDR3 sequence (DNA): TGTGCCAGCAAACGGGAAGGGATCTATGGCTACACCTTC. This codes for CASKREGIYGYTF.

V and J are TRBV13 and TRBJ1-4; 8 positions match TRBD1. This CDR3 is built from 15 residues. In germline, CDR1 is PRHDT, CDR2 FYEKMQ (reference sequence). J was trimmed by 8 bases and V by 5 bases; bases with no gene match: 10. This CDR3 reads CASSPTGTGDEKLFF. CDR3 nucleotides: TGTGCCAGCAGCCCAACCGGGACAGGAGACGAAAAACTGTTTTTT.